These 26 T cell receptor beta chains came from one sample sequenced in a study of sequential checkpoint blockade in melanoma (dated by TCRdb to the late 2010s). Library creation used the immunoSEQ multiplex PCR assay. TCRdb took this table from immuneACCESS and kept in-frame rearrangements with V and J called. Such tables lack part of the clones; where checked against another copy, unresolved V genes explain under half of the gap, and the rest is unexplained. For this sample the table gives 10,000 to 15,000 clones, of which 21% were detected only once. The top ten constitute approximately 5.8% of the sample. What this sample's treatment or condition label stands for: randomized to nivolumab then ipilimumab (arm A) or the reverse (arm B). Sequences were derived from tumor tissue (inferred from file names), sampled from a patient given nivolumab and ipilimumab in sequence. The receptors were sampled from a human donor with melanoma.

The chain links TRBV30 to TRBJ1-2; D perhaps matches TRBD1 (5 bases). The V and J ends lost 8 bases and 2 bases respectively, with 12 bases between them. This CDR3 is 12 amino acids long. Germline-derived CDR1 and CDR2 are GTSNPN and SVGIG (reference sequence). The CDR3 DNA sequence: TGTGCCGGCACGGGACGAAACTATGGCTACACCTTC. This encodes CAGTGRNYGYTF.

This clone has just one count. The chain has TRBV29-1 and TRBJ1-2; 10 bases agree with TRBD1. In germline, CDR1 is SQVTM, CDR2 ANQGSEA. V lost 4 bases, J lost 2 bases, and 7 bases stayed unmatched. This CDR3 contains 15 residues. As DNA, the CDR3 is TGCAGCGTTGTCGACAGGGGGCTAAAAAACTATGGCTACACCTTC. Its protein is CSVVDRGLKNYGYTF.

This chain uses TRBV11-3 with TRBJ2-7; D is unresolved. Germline CDR1 is SGHNT and CDR2 is YENEEA. The CDR3 spans 15 residues. V gave up 2 bases and J gave up 6 bases, with 17 bases separating them. The CDR3 DNA reads as TGTGCCAGCAGCTTAACACGACTCTCACAATCCGAGCAGTACTTC. Translating gives CASSLTRLSQSEQYF. The full variable domain, its missing parts supplied by reference TRBV11-3 and TRBJ2-7, is EAGVVQSPRYKIIEKKQPVAFWCNPISGHNTLYWYLQNLGQGPELLIRYENEEAVDDSQLPKDRFSAERLKGVDSTLKIQPAELGDSAVYLCASSLTRLSQSEQYFGPGTRLTVT.

The V call is TRBV5-1, the J call TRBJ2-2; D could derive from TRBD1 or TRBD2 (5 bases each). Trimming removed 4 bases at V and 0 bases at J, with 7 bases between. Germline CDR1 is SGHRS and CDR2 is YFSETQ. This CDR3 spans 14 amino acids. CDR3 sequence (DNA): TGCGCCAGCAGCCCGGGACCGAACACCGGGGAGCTGTTTTTT. Translating it yields CASSPGPNTGELFF.

This clone has only a few counts. The chain has TRBV4-1 and TRBJ2-7; 11 bases line up with TRBD2. The junction had 6 bases not matched to a gene; V was cut back by 4 bases and J by 4 bases. Germline CDR1 MGHRA, CDR2 YSYEKL. The CDR3 covers 15 residues. The CDR3: CASSLTSGRGYEQYF. Written as DNA, the CDR3 is TGCGCCAGCAGCCTTACTAGCGGGAGAGGATACGAGCAGTACTTC.

The chain is built from TRBV11-3 and TRBJ1-1; TRBD1 matches 7 bases. Germline trimming cut 8 bases from V and 0 bases from J; bases unmatched to any gene: 12. The CDR3 is 16 residues long. Germline V lookup: CDR1 SGHNT, CDR2 YENEEA. This CDR3 is CASVTGQATVNTEAFF. As DNA, the CDR3 is TGTGCCAGCGTTACAGGACAGGCCACAGTGAACACTGAAGCTTTCTTT. Variable domain in full (rest from reference TRBV11-3 and TRBJ1-1): EAGVVQSPRYKIIEKKQPVAFWCNPISGHNTLYWYLQNLGQGPELLIRYENEEAVDDSQLPKDRFSAERLKGVDSTLKIQPAELGDSAVYLCASVTGQATVNTEAFFGQGTRLTVV.

This clone was seen only once. The rearrangement uses TRBV5-1 and TRBJ2-3, with TRBD2 identical over 9 bases. The CDR3 length is 16 residues. Germline CDR1 SGHRS, CDR2 YFSETQ. Germline trimming cut 0 bases from V and 2 bases from J; bases unmatched to any gene: 4. CDR3 sequence (DNA): TGCGCCAGCAGCTTGGCTAGCGGGGCTATCACAGATACGCAGTATTTT. It codes for CASSLASGAITDTQYF.

This clone was seen many times. The rearrangement joins TRBV12-5 to TRBJ1-1; the D is unclear. The CDR3 contains 15 residues. CDR1 and CDR2 from the germline V gene are LGHNT and FRNRAP. The CDR3 coding sequence is TGTGCCAGCACCCTCGATGGGCATAAGAACACTGAAGCTTTCTTT. This sequence encodes CASTLDGHKNTEAFF.

In its sample, this clone was seen a few times. This sequence joins TRBV28 and TRBJ1-5; 9 bases fit TRBD1. The CDR3 spans 18 residues. CDR1 is MDHEN and CDR2 is SYDVKM in the germline V gene. V was clipped by 5 bases and J by 4 bases; unmatched bases: 15. CDR3 sequence: CASSAWLQGAPINQPQHF. The CDR3 region has the DNA TGTGCCAGCAGTGCCTGGCTACAGGGGGCTCCGATAAATCAGCCCCAGCATTTT.

V usage is TRBV9 and J usage is TRBJ2-3; possible D gene TRBD1, 5 bases. This CDR3 region has 15 residues. Trimming took off 0 bases at V and 5 bases at J, with 13 bases between the two ends. CDR1 is SGDLS and CDR2 is YYNGEE in the germline V gene. DNA of the CDR3: TGTGCCAGCAGCGTAGAGGGGTTTACACGAGATACGCAGTATTTT. Translating gives CASSVEGFTRDTQYF.

This clone was detected only a few times. The gene calls are TRBV19 and TRBJ2-7, with D possibly being TRBD2 (5 bases). In germline, CDR1 is LNHDA, CDR2 SQIVND (reference sequence). Trimming removed 10 bases from V and 4 bases from J, with 17 bases in between. The CDR3 spans 13 residues. The CDR3 DNA reads as TGTGCCACAGCGGTCGGGCTTCCTTACGAGCAGTACTTC. It specifies CATAVGLPYEQYF.

This chain uses TRBV29-1 with TRBJ2-3; either TRBD1 or TRBD2 may fit D (5 bases each). CDR3 length: 14 residues. CDR1 SQVTM and CDR2 ANQGSEA come from the germline V gene. The germline V and J ends were trimmed by 6 bases and 4 bases, with 17 bases remaining between them. CDR3 in amino acids: CSVMGLAGPDTQYF. In DNA, the CDR3 is TGCAGCGTCATGGGGCTAGCTGGTCCAGATACGCAGTATTTT.

This clone was detected a few times. The chain couples TRBV9 to TRBJ1-1; no definite D call. CDR1 is SGDLS, CDR2 YYNGEE, per germline. The germline V and J ends were trimmed by 4 bases and 5 bases, with 12 bases remaining between them. CDR3 length: 13 amino acids. CDR3 DNA sequence: TGTGCCAGCAGCCCCCGGGGTTGGACTGAAGCTTTCTTT. It translates to CASSPRGWTEAFF.

The gene calls are TRBV29-1 and TRBJ1-6; 10 positions match TRBD1. Losses at the gene ends were 3 bases for V and 5 bases for J; bases not matched to a gene: 10. The CDR3 extends over 17 amino acids. The germline gives CDR1 SQVTM, CDR2 ANQGSEA. CDR3 residues: CSVESSGQGLDNSPLHF. CDR3 in DNA: TGCAGCGTTGAGTCCTCGGGACAGGGGTTGGATAATTCACCCCTCCACTTT.

The chain joins TRBV30 to TRBJ1-5; TRBD1 might be the D (5 bases). Germline V lookup: CDR1 GTSNPN, CDR2 SVGIG (reference sequence). The CDR3 consists of 14 residues. V shed 3 bases and J shed 3 bases, with 12 bases lying between them. The DNA for the CDR3 is TGTGCCTGGAGGGGCGGGGCGGTCAATCAGCCCCAGCATTTT. As protein: CAWRGGAVNQPQHF.

This clone was found a few times. The chain links TRBV11-3 to TRBJ2-5, with 8 bases fitting TRBD1. V dropped 4 bases and J dropped 3; count of bases not matched to a gene: 4. Germline loops: CDR1 SGHNT, CDR2 YENEEA. This CDR3 is 14 amino acids long. For the CDR3, the DNA is TGTGCCAGCAGCTCACCGACAGGGGAAGAGACCCAGTACTTC. It yields the protein CASSSPTGEETQYF.

This clone came up many times. This chain uses TRBV6-8 with TRBJ1-2, with TRBD1 matching 8 bases. This CDR3 has 14 residues. V lost 10 bases to trimming and J lost 8 bases; unmatched junction nucleotides: 15. Germline CDR1 reads MNHGY; CDR2 reads SAAAGT. CDR3 in amino acids: CAISDAGGHLGYTF. The CDR3 nucleotides read TGTGCCATCTCGGATGCAGGGGGCCACTTGGGCTACACCTTC.

The chain employs TRBV28 and TRBJ1-4; D call uncertain. V dropped 5 bases and J dropped 4 bases, with 14 bases sitting between them. The CDR3 has 15 amino acids. CDR1 and CDR2 (germline): MDHEN, SYDVKM. Here the CDR3 reads CASSIAESVNEKLFF. For the CDR3, the DNA is TGTGCCAGCAGTATCGCAGAATCTGTTAATGAAAAACTGTTTTTT.

This clone has just a few counts. J is TRBJ2-5 and V is TRBV28; tentative D call: TRBD2 (6 bases). The germline gives CDR1 MDHEN, CDR2 SYDVKM. V shed 5 bases and J shed 5 bases, with 18 bases lying between them. The CDR3 spans 15 residues. DNA of the CDR3: TGTGCCAGCAGTCCCCGCCGTGGAGGGGTGGAGACCCAGTACTTC. Amino acid sequence: CASSPRRGGVETQYF.

This clone was picked up a small number of times. The chain uses TRBV6-8 and TRBJ1-1; tentatively, D is TRBD1 (6 bases). The CDR3 runs to 14 residues. V lost 5 bases and J lost 0, with 10 bases in between. Germline values: CDR1 MNHGY, CDR2 SAAAGT. CDR3: CASSPRGLNTEAFF. The CDR3 nucleotides read TGTGCCAGCAGTCCCAGGGGACTGAACACTGAAGCTTTCTTT.

This clone came up many times. The V and J genes are TRBV11-3 and TRBJ2-3; 12 positions match TRBD2. With 8 bases clipped from V and 1 base from J, the junction kept 4 bases outside the gene matches. Germline CDR1 SGHNT, CDR2 YENEEA. The CDR3 is 15 amino acids. The CDR3 loop is CASLLAGGGTDTQYF. The CDR3 bases are TGTGCCAGCTTACTAGCGGGGGGCGGCACAGATACGCAGTATTTT.

This clone was recorded a few times. The chain carries TRBV9 and TRBJ2-1; the match to TRBD2 covers 11 bases. Per the germline V gene, CDR1 is SGDLS and CDR2 is YYNGEE. V lost 1 base to trimming and J lost 8 bases; unmatched junction nucleotides: 5. The CDR3 runs to 15 residues. The CDR3 loop is CASSVLAGGSDEQFF. For the CDR3, the DNA is TGTGCCAGCAGCGTACTAGCGGGAGGTTCGGATGAGCAGTTCTTC.

This clone was seen repeatedly, ten times or more. This chain connects TRBV11-3 to TRBJ2-7; D unclear. Trimming cost V 2 bases and J 0 bases, with 11 bases left between them. The CDR3 sequence is 15 residues long. CDR1 SGHNT and CDR2 YENEEA come from the germline V gene. The CDR3 spells CASSLYSKSSYEQYF. The CDR3 bases are TGTGCCAGCAGCTTATACAGCAAGTCCTCCTACGAGCAGTACTTC.

This clone was found a few times. The chain couples TRBV6-8 to TRBJ2-5; the D gene could be TRBD1 or TRBD2 (5 bases each). The CDR3 is 14 amino acids. V was pared by 6 bases and J by 2 bases, with 13 bases between. Germline CDR1 MNHGY, CDR2 SAAAGT. This chain's CDR3 is CASSAGSGQETQYF. The CDR3 bases are TGTGCCAGCAGCGCAGGGTCGGGGCAAGAGACCCAGTACTTC.

Only a few counts were recorded for this clone. The chain couples TRBV30 to TRBJ2-7; tentatively, D is TRBD2 (6 bases). V was clipped by 1 base and J by 4 bases, with 14 bases between them. This CDR3 has 14 amino acids. Germline V CDR1 and CDR2: GTSNPN, SVGIG (reference sequence). The CDR3 sequence is CAWSEPGTPYEQYF. CDR3 coding DNA: TGTGCCTGGAGTGAGCCCGGGACTCCATACGAGCAGTACTTC.

This clone has just a few counts. J is TRBJ1-6 and V is TRBV28; 11 bases fit TRBD1. The CDR3 consists of 16 residues. CDR1 and CDR2 (germline): MDHEN, SYDVKM. V shed 6 bases and J 3 bases; nucleotides not matched to a gene: 4. CDR3: CASRPGTGGYNSPLHF. As DNA, the CDR3 is TGTGCCAGCAGGCCAGGGACAGGGGGCTATAATTCACCCCTCCACTTT.